This TCR beta chain is from a study of neurological immune-mediated disorders. Study results and caveats: CDR3 amino acid sequences of expanded clones were not shared across subjects, a result suggesting private repertoires in all groups. While HTLV-1-associated myelopathy showed the greatest TCR clonal expansion, multiple sclerosis showed the least, falling below healthy controls.

As concerns this clonotype: The antigen is unknown.

Over 170 million TCR-beta sequences from 15-18 subjects came out of each sequencing run. TCRdb reprocessed the 5' RACE reads via MiXCR and lists one record per CDR3 protein. The table has over 45,000 distinct CDR3 sequences, roughly 25% seen once; the top ten hold around a quarter. The CDR3 is 13 amino acids. Germline V CDR1 and CDR2: SGDLS, YYNGEE. J lost 8 bases, V lost 2 bases, and 2 bases had no gene match. This chain uses TRBV9 with TRBJ1-4, with TRBD1 identical over 8 bases. This TCR came from a woman aged 70-85 years in good health. The sequenced material came from PBMCs. CDR3 residues: CASSVGQEEKLFF. The CDR3 region has the DNA TGTGCCAGCAGCGTGGGACAGGAAGAAAAACTGTTTTTT.